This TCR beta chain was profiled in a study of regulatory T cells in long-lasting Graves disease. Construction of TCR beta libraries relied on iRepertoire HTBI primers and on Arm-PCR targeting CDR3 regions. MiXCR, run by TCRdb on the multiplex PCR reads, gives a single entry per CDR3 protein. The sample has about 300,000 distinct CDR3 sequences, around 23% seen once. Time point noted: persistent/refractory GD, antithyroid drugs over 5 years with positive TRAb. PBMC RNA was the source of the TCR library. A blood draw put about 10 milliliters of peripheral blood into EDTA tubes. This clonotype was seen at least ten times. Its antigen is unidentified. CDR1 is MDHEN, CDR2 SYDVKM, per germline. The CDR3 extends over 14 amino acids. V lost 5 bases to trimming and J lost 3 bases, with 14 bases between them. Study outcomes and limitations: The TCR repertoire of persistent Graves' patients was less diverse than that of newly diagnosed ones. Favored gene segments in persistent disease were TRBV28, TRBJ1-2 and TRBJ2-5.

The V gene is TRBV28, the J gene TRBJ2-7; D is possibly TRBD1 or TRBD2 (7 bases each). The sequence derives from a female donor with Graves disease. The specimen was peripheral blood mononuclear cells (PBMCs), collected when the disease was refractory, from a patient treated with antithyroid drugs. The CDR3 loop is CASSETGRDYEQYF. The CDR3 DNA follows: TGTGCCAGCAGTGAGACAGGGAGGGACTACGAGCAGTACTTC.